The T cell receptor beta chain described here comes from a study of blood T cells in healthy people across ages. Using a J-beta primer mix together with a sample-barcoded 5' primer, a second PCR was run for about 6 to 12 cycles. A tag from a template-switch adaptor with 12 random nucleotides marked each cDNA molecule. TCRdb itself ran the 5' RACE reads through MiXCR, one entry per CDR3 protein. The sample has 1,500,000 or so distinct CDR3 sequences; approximately 43% are singletons. Trimming cost V 1 base and J 6 bases, with 16 bases left between them. Germline V CDR1 and CDR2: SNHLY, FYNNEI. This CDR3 has 15 residues. Samples each yielded at least 6 micrograms of total RNA.

The chain has TRBV2 and TRBJ2-7, with D possibly matching TRBD1 (6 bases). The sequencing input was blood. The source is a woman younger than 30 in good health. The chain's CDR3 is CASSEGSRGFSEQYF. CDR3 DNA: TGTGCCAGCAGTGAAGGAAGCAGGGGATTTTCCGAGCAGTACTTC.